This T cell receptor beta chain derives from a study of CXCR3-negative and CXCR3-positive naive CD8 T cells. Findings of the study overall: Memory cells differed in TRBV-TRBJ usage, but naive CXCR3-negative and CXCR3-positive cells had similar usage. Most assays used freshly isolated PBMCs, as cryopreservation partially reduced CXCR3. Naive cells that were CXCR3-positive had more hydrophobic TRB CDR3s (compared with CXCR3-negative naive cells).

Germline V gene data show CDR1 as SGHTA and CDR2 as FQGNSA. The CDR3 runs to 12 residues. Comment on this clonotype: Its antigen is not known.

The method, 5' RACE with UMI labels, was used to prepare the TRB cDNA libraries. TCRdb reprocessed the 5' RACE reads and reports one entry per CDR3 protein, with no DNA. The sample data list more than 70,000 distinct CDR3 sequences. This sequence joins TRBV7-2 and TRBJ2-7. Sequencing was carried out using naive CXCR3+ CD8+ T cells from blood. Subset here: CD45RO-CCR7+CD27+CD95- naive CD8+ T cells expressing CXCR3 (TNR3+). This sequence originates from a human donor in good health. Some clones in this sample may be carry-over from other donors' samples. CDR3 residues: CASSLSNYEQYF.